A selection of T cell receptor beta chains follows, all from one sample in a study of shared clonotypes between healthy human individuals. Sequenced by immunoSEQ multiplex PCR; TCRdb stores in-frame clones only, minus some. The sample contains 550,000 to 650,000 clones, 96% of which appear only once. The sample consisted of naive CD8+ T cells sorted from blood. The receptors here all came from a woman aged 30 to 39 in good health. The CDR3 runs from the conserved cysteine through the conserved F or W. D genes are given only for firm matches. The listing skips clone size in some rows; elsewhere it reads once, few, many or a size class.

-,TRBJ1-3,-,TRBV7-8,CASSLHVRLSGNTIYF,TGTGCCAGCAGCTTACATGTACGCCTCTCTGGAAACACCATATATTTT
-,TRBJ2-2,-,TRBV9,CASSVGRSNTGELFF,TGTGCCAGCAGCGTAGGGAGGTCGAACACCGGGGAGCTGTTTTTT
once,TRBJ2-3,TRBD2,TRBV7-9,CASSFSSGTDTQYF,TGTGCCAGCAGCTTTAGTAGCGGGACGGATACGCAGTATTTT
-,TRBJ2-7,-,TRBV5-1,CASSYGRVGEQYF,TGCGCCAGCAGCTACGGCAGGGTGGGCGAGCAGTACTTC
-,TRBJ2-3,-,TRBV9,CASSVDGAGWDTQYF,TGTGCCAGCAGCGTAGACGGGGCCGGTTGGGATACGCAGTATTTT
-,TRBJ2-5,TRBD2,TRBV5-1,CASSSKEREDLETQYF,TGCGCCAGCAGCTCAAAAGAGCGGGAGGATCTAGAGACCCAGTACTTC
-,TRBJ2-5,TRBD1,TRBV27,CASSLSTGGKKTQYF,TGTGCCAGCAGTTTATCGACAGGGGGCAAGAAGACCCAGTACTTC
-,TRBJ2-1,-,TRBV9,CASSVASSLNEQFF,TGTGCCAGCAGCGTAGCGTCCTCTCTCAATGAGCAGTTCTTC
-,TRBJ2-3,TRBD2,TRBV9,CASSVSLSGIRTDTQYF,TGTGCCAGCAGCGTATCCTTAAGCGGGATACGCACAGATACGCAGTATTTT
-,TRBJ2-3,-,TRBV9,CASSAIQENTDTQYF,TGTGCCAGCAGCGCAATACAGGAAAACACAGATACGCAGTATTTT
-,TRBJ2-5,-,TRBV28,CATYPDKLEETQYF,TGTGCCACCTACCCCGACAAGCTAGAAGAGACCCAGTACTTC
-,TRBJ2-1,-,TRBV29-1,CSVDGTYSYNEQFF,TGCAGCGTCGACGGGACATACTCCTACAATGAGCAGTTCTTC
-,TRBJ1-1,-,TRBV7-9,CASSYGQGLNRGTEAFF,TGTGCCAGCAGCTATGGGCAGGGGTTAAACCGAGGCACTGAAGCTTTCTTT
once,TRBJ2-7,TRBD2,TRBV7-2,CASTVVGGGSYEQYF,TGTGCCAGCACCGTGGTTGGCGGGGGCTCCTACGAGCAGTACTTC
-,TRBJ2-2,-,TRBV14,CASSQDPLPNTGELFF,TGTGCCAGCAGCCAAGATCCCCTCCCGAACACCGGGGAGCTGTTTTTT
once,TRBJ2-1,-,TRBV19,CASISGSPYNEQFF,TGTGCCAGTATTTCCGGGAGTCCATACAATGAGCAGTTCTTC
-,TRBJ2-2,-,TRBV6-4,CASSDSLFGTGELFF,TGTGCCAGCAGTGACTCGTTATTTGGCACCGGGGAGCTGTTTTTT
once,TRBJ2-2,-,TRBV7-7,CASSPSPWGANTGELFF,TGTGCCAGCAGCCCCTCCCCCTGGGGAGCGAACACCGGGGAGCTGTTTTTT
-,TRBJ2-7,-,TRBV5-6,CASSLRLSSHEQYF,TGTGCCAGCAGCTTGAGGCTCTCTTCACACGAGCAGTACTTC
-,TRBJ1-1,-,TRBV4-1,CASSQGQVEAFF,TGCGCCAGCAGCCAAGGACAGGTAGAAGCTTTCTTT
-,TRBJ2-7,-,TRBV21-1,CASSKSCYEQYF,TGTGCCAGCAGCAAATCTTGTTACGAGCAGTACTTC
-,TRBJ1-6,-,TRBV4-1,CASSQDARGRGSPLHF,TGCGCCAGCAGCCAAGATGCCCGGGGGCGCGGTTCACCCCTCCACTTT
-,TRBJ2-7,TRBD1,TRBV7-6,CASSDGTGSSYEQYF,TGTGCCAGCAGCGACGGGACAGGGAGCTCCTACGAGCAGTACTTC
-,TRBJ1-5,-,TRBV28,CASRANPGLNQPQHF,TGTGCCAGCAGGGCTAATCCGGGGCTAAATCAGCCCCAGCATTTT
-,TRBJ2-3,-,TRBV20-1,CSAPIPDTQYF,TGCAGTGCCCCGATCCCAGATACGCAGTATTTT
-,TRBJ1-5,TRBD1,TRBV27,CASSGQGDNQPQHF,TGTGCCAGCAGCGGACAGGGTGACAATCAGCCCCAGCATTTT
-,TRBJ2-7,TRBD1,TRBV27,CASRNRGLYEQYF,TGTGCCAGCAGGAACAGGGGGCTCTACGAGCAGTACTTC
-,TRBJ2-5,-,TRBV13,CASSLGGQETQYF,TGTGCCAGCAGCTTAGGTGGGCAAGAGACCCAGTACTTC
-,TRBJ2-7,-,TRBV5-6,CASSLAGGLLGEQYF,TGTGCCAGCAGCTTGGCGGGGGGCCTTTTAGGGGAGCAGTACTTC
-,TRBJ2-1,-,TRBV27,CASSLQGGNEQFF,TGTGCCAGCAGTTTACAGGGGGGAAATGAGCAGTTCTTC
-,TRBJ2-7,TRBD2,TRBV4-1,CASSRTSGAYEQYF,TGCGCCAGCAGCCGGACTAGCGGGGCTTACGAGCAGTACTTC
-,TRBJ2-7,-,TRBV2,CASSDGPLYF,TGTGCCAGCAGTGACGGGCCCCTGTACTTC
-,TRBJ2-7,TRBD2,TRBV13,CATSSGSSSYEQYF,TGTGCCACGTCTAGCGGTTCGAGCTCCTACGAGCAGTACTTC
-,TRBJ2-7,-,TRBV30,CAWSHSSSSYEQYF,TGTGCCTGGAGTCATTCCAGCAGCTCCTACGAGCAGTACTTC
-,TRBJ2-3,TRBD2,TRBV5-6,CASSSRLAVVSDTQYF,TGTGCCAGCAGCTCCCGACTAGCTGTAGTGTCGGATACGCAGTATTTT
-,TRBJ1-1,-,TRBV6-6,CASSYSIPTNTEAFF,TGTGCCAGCAGTTACTCGATCCCGACGAACACTGAAGCTTTCTTT
-,TRBJ1-5,-,TRBV27,CASSSGTLGQPQHF,TGTGCCAGCAGTAGCGGGACCCTGGGTCAGCCCCAGCATTTT
-,TRBJ2-1,TRBD1,TRBV11-2,CASSLKVRGQGLNEQFF,TGTGCCAGCAGCTTAAAAGTAAGGGGACAGGGCCTAAATGAGCAGTTCTTC
-,TRBJ2-3,TRBD2,TRBV27,CASSPGLAGLTDTQYF,TGTGCCAGCAGTCCTGGACTAGCGGGACTAACAGATACGCAGTATTTT
-,TRBJ2-1,TRBD1,TRBV2,CAILPPQGASYNEQFF,TGTGCCATCCTCCCTCCACAGGGGGCCTCCTACAATGAGCAGTTCTTC
-,TRBJ2-7,TRBD1,TRBV19,CASSLGQGLYEQYF,TGTGCCAGTAGCTTGGGACAGGGGCTTTACGAGCAGTACTTC
-,TRBJ1-1,-,TRBV30,CAWSEVRGIAEAFF,TGTGCCTGGAGTGAGGTAAGGGGGATCGCTGAAGCTTTCTTT
-,TRBJ2-5,-,TRBV28,CASGEPGRETQYF,TGTGCCAGCGGGGAGCCAGGGCGAGAGACCCAGTACTTC
few,TRBJ2-6,TRBD1,TRBV2,CASSVGTVAGANVLTF,TGTGCCAGCAGTGTGGGGACAGTTGCTGGGGCCAACGTCCTGACTTTC
-,TRBJ2-1,-,TRBV29-1,CSSSGGATSYNEQFF,TGCAGTTCCTCCGGTGGGGCCACCTCCTACAATGAGCAGTTCTTC
-,TRBJ1-1,-,TRBV18,CASSPRDKYTEAFF,TGTGCCAGCTCACCAAGGGACAAGTACACTGAAGCTTTCTTT
-,TRBJ2-7,-,TRBV6-6,CASSYTDSSSYEQYF,TGTGCCAGCAGTTACACCGACTCCAGCTCCTACGAGCAGTACTTC
-,TRBJ1-1,-,TRBV5-4,CASSALGEEDTEAFF,TGTGCCAGCAGCGCCCTTGGGGAGGAGGACACTGAAGCTTTCTTT